This TCR beta chain was sequenced during a study of regulatory T cells in long-lasting Graves disease. For the study at large: Persistent cases were those of Graves' disease that involved over 5 years of antithyroid drugs with positive TSH receptor antibodies.

Time point here: persistent/refractory GD, antithyroid drugs over 5 years with positive TRAb. The TCR library was made from RNA that had been extracted from PBMCs in TRIzol. Diagnosing Graves' disease relied on the American Thyroid Association guidelines. Study-wide results and limits: Whereas approximately 980 public clonotypes were shared by new patients, persistent patients shared more, at under 3,000. Persistent disease preferred TRBV28, TRBJ1-2 and TRBJ2-5; new disease, TRBV20-1 and TRBJ2-1.

This clonotype was seen repeatedly, ten times or more. No antigen is known for it. CDR3-region Arm-PCR and iRepertoire HTBI primers produced the TCR beta libraries. Via MiXCR, TCRdb re-called the multiplex PCR reads, giving one row per CDR3 protein. This table has a few hundred thousand distinct CDR3 sequences, 23% appearing once. Trimming left V 3 bases short and J 2 bases short, with 14 bases between. CDR1 DFQATT and CDR2 SNEGSKA come from the germline V gene (reference sequence). The CDR3 totals 15 residues. This chain uses TRBV20-1 with TRBJ1-5; D is ambiguous. The source is a woman aged 40 to 50 with Graves disease. The sequencing here drew on peripheral blood mononuclear cells (PBMCs), taken when the disease was refractory, from a patient treated with antithyroid drugs. The CDR3 bases are TGCAGTGCTAGGAGGATGGTCGGCGGCAATCAGCCCCAGCATTTT. Encoded protein: CSARRMVGGNQPQHF.